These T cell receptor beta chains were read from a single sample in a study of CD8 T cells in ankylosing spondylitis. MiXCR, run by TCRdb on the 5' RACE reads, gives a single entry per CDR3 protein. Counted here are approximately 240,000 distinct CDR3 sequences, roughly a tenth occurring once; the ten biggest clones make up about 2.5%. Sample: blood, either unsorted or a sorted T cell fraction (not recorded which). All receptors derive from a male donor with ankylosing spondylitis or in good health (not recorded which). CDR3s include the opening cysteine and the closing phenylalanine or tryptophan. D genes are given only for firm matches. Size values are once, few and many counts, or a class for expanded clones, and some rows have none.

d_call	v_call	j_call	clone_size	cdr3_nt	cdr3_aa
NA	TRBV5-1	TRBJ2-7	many	TGCGCCAGCACCAAGGAGGGGCCCCCCTACGAGCAGTACTTC	CASTKEGPPYEQYF
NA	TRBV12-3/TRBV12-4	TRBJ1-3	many	TGTGCCAGCAGTCCGACGGGCTCTGGAAACACCATATATTTT	CASSPTGSGNTIYF
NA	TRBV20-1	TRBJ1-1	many	TGCAGTGCCCGGGCACTCATGAACACTGAAGCTTTCTTT	CSARALMNTEAFF
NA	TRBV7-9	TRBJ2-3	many	TGTGCCAGCAGCTTACGCCGCCTGAGCACAGATACGCAGTATTTT	CASSLRRLSTDTQYF
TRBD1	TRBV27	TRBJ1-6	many	TGTGCCAGCAGTTTATGGACAGGGCCGGGTAATTCACCCCTCCACTTT	CASSLWTGPGNSPLHF
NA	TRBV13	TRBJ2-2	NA	TGTGCCAGCAGCCCCCCCGGGGTTAACACCGGGGAGCTGTTTTTT	CASSPPGVNTGELFF
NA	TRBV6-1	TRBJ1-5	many	TGTGCCAGCAGTGAAGCGCAACAGCCCCAGCATTTT	CASSEAQQPQHF
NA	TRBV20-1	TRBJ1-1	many	TGCAGTGCTTCGATACCCGGAAACACTGAAGCTTTCTTT	CSASIPGNTEAFF
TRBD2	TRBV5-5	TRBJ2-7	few	TGTGCCAGCAGCTTGGAGCGGGGGCCCACCTACGAGCAGTACTTC	CASSLERGPTYEQYF
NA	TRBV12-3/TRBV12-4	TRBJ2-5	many	TGTGCCAGCAGTCCCTCATTAGCGACAAAAATGGGGACCCAGTACTTC	CASSPSLATKMGTQYF
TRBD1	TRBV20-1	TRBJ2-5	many	TGCAGTGCCAAAGACGGGACAGCTGAAGAGACCCAGTACTTC	CSAKDGTAEETQYF
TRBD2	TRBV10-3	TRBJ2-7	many	TGTGCCATCAGTGAGTCGGCCGGGAGGGGAGCCTACGAGCAGTACTTC	CAISESAGRGAYEQYF
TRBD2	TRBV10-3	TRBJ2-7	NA	TGTGCCATCAGTGAGGGGGGGACTAGCGGGGTGTACGAGCAGTACTTC	CAISEGGTSGVYEQYF